This passage covers 10 T cell receptor beta chains from one sample sequenced in a study of CD8 T cells in Susac syndrome. Random hexamers were used to reverse transcribe roughly 0.45 to 1 ug of RNA. TCRdb reprocessed the immunoSEQ multiplex PCR reads with MiXCR, giving one entry per CDR3 protein. This sample has approximately 100,000 distinct CDR3 sequences, with about nine tenths found just once. Sequences were obtained from CD4+ T cells from PBMCs. The receptors shown here come from a human donor in good health.

V gene TRBV6-5 combines with J gene TRBJ2-7; D is unclear. V lost 5 bases, J lost 3 bases, and 5 bases lay in between. Germline CDR1 and CDR2: MNHEY and SVGAGI. The CDR3 totals 11 residues. CDR3 region: CASSDHYEQYF. The CDR3 region has the DNA TGTGCCAGCAGTGACCACTACGAGCAGTACTTC.

This clonotype occurred once. The rearrangement uses TRBV4-2 and TRBJ2-5; the D gene is possibly TRBD2 (5 bases). CDR1 and CDR2 (germline): LGHNA, YNFKEQ. Trimming cost V 1 base and J 3 bases, with 18 bases left between them. The CDR3 has 17 amino acids. CDR3: CASSQAQTARGKETQYF. The CDR3 DNA reads as TGTGCCAGCAGCCAAGCTCAGACCGCCCGAGGGAAAGAGACCCAGTACTTC.

In DNA form, the CDR3 reads TGTGCCAGCAGCTTAGTTCTGGGGGCGGGCACTGAAGCTTTCTTT. Translation gives CASSLVLGAGTEAFF. The rearrangement links TRBV7-2 to TRBJ1-1, with a weak D call TRBD1 (6 bases). Trimming stripped 1 base from V and 4 bases from J, with 13 bases between. Germline V lookup: CDR1 SGHTA, CDR2 FQGNSA. The CDR3 spans 15 residues.

The rearrangement links TRBV14 to TRBJ2-5; D gene uncertain. The CDR3 runs to 14 residues. With 3 bases removed from V and 2 bases from J, the gap between germline ends came to 10 bases. In germline, CDR1 is SGHDN, CDR2 FVKESK. As DNA, the CDR3 is TGTGCCAGCAGCCATCGGGTAGGACAAGAGACCCAGTACTTC. This gives the protein CASSHRVGQETQYF.

The J gene is TRBJ1-5, the V gene TRBV20-1; D might be TRBD1 (5 bases). The CDR3 is made up of 12 amino acids. Between the trimmed V and J ends, which lost 5 bases and 5 bases, there was a span of 10 bases. Per the germline V gene, CDR1 is DFQATT and CDR2 is SNEGSKA (reference sequence). The chain's CDR3 is CSAGTGDQPQHF. As DNA, the CDR3 is TGCAGTGCTGGGACGGGGGATCAGCCCCAGCATTTT.

The V and J genes are TRBV10-3 and TRBJ1-6; 9 bases align to TRBD1. The V segment lost 10 bases and the J segment 7 bases; nucleotides outside the gene matches: 5. Per the germline V gene, CDR1 is ENHRY and CDR2 is SYGVKD. The CDR3 consists of 13 residues. The CDR3 loop reads CATRDRANSPLHF. The DNA for the CDR3 is TGTGCCACCCGGGACAGGGCCAATTCACCCCTCCACTTT.

The chain couples TRBV20-1 to TRBJ2-2, with a possible D match to TRBD1 (6 bases). In germline, CDR1 is DFQATT, CDR2 SNEGSKA (reference sequence). V lost 1 base and J lost 4, with 13 bases in between. This CDR3 has 15 amino acids. CDR3 DNA: TGCAGTGCTAGAGCCATACAGGGTATCACCGGGGAGCTGTTTTTT. This codes for CSARAIQGITGELFF.

The chain links TRBV20-1 to TRBJ1-1; no firm D call. CDR3 length equals 13 residues. Germline V gene sequence: CDR1 DFQATT, CDR2 SNEGSKA (reference sequence). V was trimmed by 5 bases and J by 1 base, leaving 11 bases between them. The CDR3 sequence is CSAGGVPNTEAFF. CDR3 coding DNA: TGCAGTGCTGGCGGGGTCCCGAACACTGAAGCTTTCTTT.

V is TRBV12-3 or TRBV12-4 and J is TRBJ2-1, with 7 bases matching TRBD2. The junction had 3 bases not matched to a gene; V was cut back by 4 bases and J by 6 bases. The CDR3 has 13 residues. CDR3 bases: TGTGCCAGCAGTTCCCCGGGGGGCAATGAGCAGTTCTTC. This codes for CASSSPGGNEQFF.

The chain couples TRBV3-1 to TRBJ2-2; TRBD2 matches 10 bases. This CDR3 comprises 15 residues. Germline V lookup: CDR1 LGHDT, CDR2 YNNKEL (reference sequence). Germline trimming cut 5 bases from V and 5 bases from J; bases unmatched to any gene: 5. The DNA of the CDR3 is TGTGCCAGCAGCTTCCCGGGACTAGCGACCGGGGAGCTGTTTTTT. It is translated as CASSFPGLATGELFF.